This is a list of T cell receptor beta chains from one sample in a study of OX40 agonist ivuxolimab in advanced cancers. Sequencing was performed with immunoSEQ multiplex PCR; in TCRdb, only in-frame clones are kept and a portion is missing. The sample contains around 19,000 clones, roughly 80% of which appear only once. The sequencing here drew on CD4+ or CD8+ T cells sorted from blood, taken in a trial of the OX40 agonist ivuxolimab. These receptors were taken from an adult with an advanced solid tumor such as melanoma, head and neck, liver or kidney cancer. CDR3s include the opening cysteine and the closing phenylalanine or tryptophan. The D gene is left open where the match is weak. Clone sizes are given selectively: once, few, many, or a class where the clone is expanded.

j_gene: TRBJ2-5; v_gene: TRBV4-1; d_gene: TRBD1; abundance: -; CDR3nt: TGCGCCAGCAGCCAGCAGGGGGCTCAAGAGACCCAGTACTTC; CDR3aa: CASSQQGAQETQYF
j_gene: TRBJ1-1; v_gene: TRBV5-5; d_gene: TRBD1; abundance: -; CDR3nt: TGTGCCAGCAGCACACAGGGGGACACTGAAGCTTTCTTT; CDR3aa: CASSTQGDTEAFF
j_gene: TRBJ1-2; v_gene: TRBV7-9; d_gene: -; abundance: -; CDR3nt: TGTGCCAGCAGCACCAATGGTGCCTTTAACTATGGCTACACCTTC; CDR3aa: CASSTNGAFNYGYTF
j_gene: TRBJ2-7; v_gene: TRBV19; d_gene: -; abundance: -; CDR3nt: TGTGCCAGTGCTTCCGTCAGCCCCTACGAGCAGTACTTC; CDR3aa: CASASVSPYEQYF
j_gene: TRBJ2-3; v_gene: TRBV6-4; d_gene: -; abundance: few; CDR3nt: TGTGCCAGCAGTGACTCAGACACAGATACGCAGTATTTT; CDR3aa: CASSDSDTDTQYF
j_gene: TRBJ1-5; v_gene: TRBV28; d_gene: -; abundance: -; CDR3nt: TGTGCCAGCAGTTTATCACAGCTCAATCAGCCCCAGCATTTT; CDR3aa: CASSLSQLNQPQHF
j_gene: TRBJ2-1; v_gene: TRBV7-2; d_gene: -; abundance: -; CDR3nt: TGTGCCAGCAGCTTAGGAGGGTATGAGCAGTTCTTC; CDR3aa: CASSLGGYEQFF
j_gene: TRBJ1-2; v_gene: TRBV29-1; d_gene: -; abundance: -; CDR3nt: TGCAGCGTTGAAGATAGGAGGGGTGTTAACTATGGCTACACCTTC; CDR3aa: CSVEDRRGVNYGYTF
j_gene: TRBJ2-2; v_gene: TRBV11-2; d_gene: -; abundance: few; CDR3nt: TGTGCCAGCAGCGCGAGGCTGGGGGTAGACACCGGGGAGCTGTTTTTT; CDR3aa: CASSARLGVDTGELFF
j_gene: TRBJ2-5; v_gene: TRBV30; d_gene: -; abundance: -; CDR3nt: TGTGCCTGGGCACCGGGGAGTCTACAAGAGACCCAGTACTTC; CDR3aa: CAWAPGSLQETQYF
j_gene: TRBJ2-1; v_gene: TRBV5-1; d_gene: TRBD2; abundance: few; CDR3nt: TGCGCCAGCAGCTTGATAGCGGGGGCCAATGAGCAGTTCTTC; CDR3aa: CASSLIAGANEQFF
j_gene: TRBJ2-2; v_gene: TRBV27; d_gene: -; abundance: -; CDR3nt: TGTGCCAGCAGTTTTACAGGGACCGGGGAGCTGTTTTTT; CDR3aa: CASSFTGTGELFF
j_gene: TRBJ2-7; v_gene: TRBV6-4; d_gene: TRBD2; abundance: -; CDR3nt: TGTGCCAGCGCCCCGGCGGGAGGCCTCGAGCAGTACTTC; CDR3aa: CASAPAGGLEQYF
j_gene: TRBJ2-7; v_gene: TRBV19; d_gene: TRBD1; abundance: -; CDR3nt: TGTGCCAGTAGTATTGGGACAGGGTCCTCTCTCGAGCAGTACTTC; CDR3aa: CASSIGTGSSLEQYF
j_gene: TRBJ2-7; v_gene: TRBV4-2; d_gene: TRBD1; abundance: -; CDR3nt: TGTGCCAGCAGCCCACAGGGACAGACCGCTTACGAGCAGTACTTC; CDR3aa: CASSPQGQTAYEQYF
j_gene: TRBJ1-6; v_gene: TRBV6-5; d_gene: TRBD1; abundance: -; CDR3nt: TGTGCCAGCAGAAGGACAGGGGACAATTCACCCCTCCACTTT; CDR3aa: CASRRTGDNSPLHF
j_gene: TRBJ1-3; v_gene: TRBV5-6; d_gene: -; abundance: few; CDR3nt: TGTGCCAGCAGTCCAGGGCCTGGAAACACCATATATTTT; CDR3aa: CASSPGPGNTIYF
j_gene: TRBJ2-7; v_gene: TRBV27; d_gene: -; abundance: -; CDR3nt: TGTGCCAGCAGTTTACAGGGGAGTCCCTACGAGCAGTACTTC; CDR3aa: CASSLQGSPYEQYF
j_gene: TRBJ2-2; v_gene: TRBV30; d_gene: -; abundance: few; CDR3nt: TGTGCCTGGGCCGGTTTAAGGGAACTCACCGGGGAGCTGTTTTTT; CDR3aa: CAWAGLRELTGELFF
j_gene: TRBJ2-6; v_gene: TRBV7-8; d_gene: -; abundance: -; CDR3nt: TGTGCCAGCAGCATAACTGGGGCCAACGTCCTGACTTTC; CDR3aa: CASSITGANVLTF
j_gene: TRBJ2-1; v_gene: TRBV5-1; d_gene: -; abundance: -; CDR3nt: TGCGCCAGCAGCTTGGAGCAGATTAGGGTTTCCTACAATGAGCAGTTCTTC; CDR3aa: CASSLEQIRVSYNEQFF
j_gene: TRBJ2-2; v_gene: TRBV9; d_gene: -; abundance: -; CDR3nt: TGTGCCAGCAAACCGGACCCGGCCGGGAGCACCGGGGAGCTGTTTTTT; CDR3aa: CASKPDPAGSTGELFF
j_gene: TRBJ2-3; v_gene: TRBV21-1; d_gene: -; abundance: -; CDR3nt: TGTGCCAGCAGCAAAGCCGAGCGGGACACAGATACGCAGTATTTT; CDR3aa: CASSKAERDTDTQYF
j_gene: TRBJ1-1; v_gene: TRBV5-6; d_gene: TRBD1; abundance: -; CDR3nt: TGTGCCAGCAGCTTGTCTTCTAGGACAGGCTATGGGAGGACTGAAGCTTTCTTT; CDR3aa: CASSLSSRTGYGRTEAFF
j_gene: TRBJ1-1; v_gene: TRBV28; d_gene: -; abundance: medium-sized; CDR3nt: TGTGCCAGCAGTCCCCGATTGACAGGGAACACTGAAGCTTTCTTT; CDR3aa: CASSPRLTGNTEAFF
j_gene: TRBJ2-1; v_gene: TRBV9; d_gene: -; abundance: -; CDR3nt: TGTGCCAGCAGCACTTGGGGAGTGGGGGAGCAGTTCTTC; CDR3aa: CASSTWGVGEQFF
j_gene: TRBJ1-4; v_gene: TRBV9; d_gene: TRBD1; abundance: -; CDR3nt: TGTGCCAGCAGCGGGACAGGGGAGGGTGAAAAACTGTTTTTT; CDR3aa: CASSGTGEGEKLFF
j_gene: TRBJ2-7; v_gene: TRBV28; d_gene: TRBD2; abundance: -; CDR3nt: TGTGCCAGCAGCAGGGCGGGGGACCACTCCTACGAGCAGTACTTC; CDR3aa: CASSRAGDHSYEQYF
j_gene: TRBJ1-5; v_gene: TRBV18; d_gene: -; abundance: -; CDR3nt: TGTGCCAGCGGTAGCAATCAGCCCCAGCATTTT; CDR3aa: CASGSNQPQHF
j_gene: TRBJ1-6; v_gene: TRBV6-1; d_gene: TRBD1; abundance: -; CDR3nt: TGTGCCAGCAGCACTGGGACAGTTGTCTATTCACCCCTCCACTTT; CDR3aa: CASSTGTVVYSPLHF
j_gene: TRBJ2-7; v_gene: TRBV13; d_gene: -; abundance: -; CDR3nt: TGTGCCAGCAGCGCCCTCACTCCCTACGAGCAGTACTTC; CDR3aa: CASSALTPYEQYF
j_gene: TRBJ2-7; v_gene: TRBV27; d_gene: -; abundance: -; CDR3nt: TGTGCCAGCAGTCCTCAGTTCTCCAGGCACTACGAGCAGTACTTC; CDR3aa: CASSPQFSRHYEQYF
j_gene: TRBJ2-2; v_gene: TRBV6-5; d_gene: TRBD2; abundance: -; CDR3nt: TGTGCCAGCAGTTTTAGCGGGAGTAATCGCGGGGAGCTGTTTTTT; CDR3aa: CASSFSGSNRGELFF
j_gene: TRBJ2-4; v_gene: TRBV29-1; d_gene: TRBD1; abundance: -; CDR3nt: TGCAGCGTATGGACAGGGCAAGGAAACATTCAGTACTTC; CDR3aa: CSVWTGQGNIQYF
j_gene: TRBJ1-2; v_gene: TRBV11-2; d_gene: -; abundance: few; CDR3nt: TGTGCCAGCAGCATTCCCGGGGAGAACTATGGCTACACCTTC; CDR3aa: CASSIPGENYGYTF
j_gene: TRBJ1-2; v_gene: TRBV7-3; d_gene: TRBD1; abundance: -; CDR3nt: TGTGCCAGCAGCTATACAGGGGGCGCCGGGTATGGCTACACCTTC; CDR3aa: CASSYTGGAGYGYTF
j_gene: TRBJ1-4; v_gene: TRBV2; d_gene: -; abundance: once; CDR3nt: TGTGCCAGCAGCCGCCCGGGAAGTAAGCCAAGCGAGGATGAAAAACTGTTTTTT; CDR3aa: CASSRPGSKPSEDEKLFF